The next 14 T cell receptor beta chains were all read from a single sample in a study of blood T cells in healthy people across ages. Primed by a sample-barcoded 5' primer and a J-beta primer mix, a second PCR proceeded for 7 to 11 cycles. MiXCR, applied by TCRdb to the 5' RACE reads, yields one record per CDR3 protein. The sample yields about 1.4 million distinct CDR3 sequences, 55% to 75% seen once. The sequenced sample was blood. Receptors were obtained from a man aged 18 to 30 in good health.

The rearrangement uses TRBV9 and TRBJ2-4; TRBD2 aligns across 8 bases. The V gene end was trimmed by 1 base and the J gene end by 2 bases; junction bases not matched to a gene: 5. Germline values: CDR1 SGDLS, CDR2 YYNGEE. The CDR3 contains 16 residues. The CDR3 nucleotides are TGTGCCAGCAGCGTAACCGGGAGGGCAACCAAAAACATTCAGTACTTC. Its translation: CASSVTGRATKNIQYF.

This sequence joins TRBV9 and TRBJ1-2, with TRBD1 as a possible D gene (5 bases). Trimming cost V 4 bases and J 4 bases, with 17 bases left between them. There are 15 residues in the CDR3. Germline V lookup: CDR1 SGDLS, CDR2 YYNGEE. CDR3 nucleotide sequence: TGTGCCAGCAGCACCGGGGACTGGCTTGGCTATGGCTACACCTTC. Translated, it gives CASSTGDWLGYGYTF. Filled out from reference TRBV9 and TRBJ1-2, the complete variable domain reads DSGVTQTPKHLITATGQRVTLRCSPRSGDLSVYWYQQSLDQGLQFLIQYYNGEERAKGNILERFSAQQFPDLHSELNLSSLELGDSALYFCASSTGDWLGYGYTFGSGTRLTVV.

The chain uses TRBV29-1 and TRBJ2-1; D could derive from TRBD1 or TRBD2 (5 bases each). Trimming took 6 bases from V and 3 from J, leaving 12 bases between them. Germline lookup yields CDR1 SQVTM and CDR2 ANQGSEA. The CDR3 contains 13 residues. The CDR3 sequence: CSVTGTDYNEQFF. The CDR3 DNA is TGCAGCGTAACCGGGACCGACTACAATGAGCAGTTCTTC.

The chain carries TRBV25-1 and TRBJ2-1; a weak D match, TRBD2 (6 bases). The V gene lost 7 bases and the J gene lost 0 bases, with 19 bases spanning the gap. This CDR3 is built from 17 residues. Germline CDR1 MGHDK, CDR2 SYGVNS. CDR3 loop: CASNPGGGDGSYNEQFF. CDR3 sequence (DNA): TGTGCCAGCAACCCAGGTGGCGGGGATGGCTCCTACAATGAGCAGTTCTTC.

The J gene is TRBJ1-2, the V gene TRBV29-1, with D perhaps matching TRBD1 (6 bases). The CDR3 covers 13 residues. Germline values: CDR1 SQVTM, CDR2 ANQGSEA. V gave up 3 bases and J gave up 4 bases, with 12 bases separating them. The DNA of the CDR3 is TGCAGCGTTGATGGGGGGCTCGGCTATGGCTACACCTTC. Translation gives CSVDGGLGYGYTF.

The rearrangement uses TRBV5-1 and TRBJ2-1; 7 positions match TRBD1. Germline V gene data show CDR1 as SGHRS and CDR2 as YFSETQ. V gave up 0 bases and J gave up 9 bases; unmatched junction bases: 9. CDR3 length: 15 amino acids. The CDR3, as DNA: TGCGCCAGCAGCTTGGCGGCAGGGGGTTCGGGTGAGCAGTTCTTC. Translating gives CASSLAAGGSGEQFF.

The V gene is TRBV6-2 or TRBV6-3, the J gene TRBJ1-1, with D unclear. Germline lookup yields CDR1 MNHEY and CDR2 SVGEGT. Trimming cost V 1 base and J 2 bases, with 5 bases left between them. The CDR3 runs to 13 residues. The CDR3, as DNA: TGTGCCAGCAGTTACTTCGCAAACACTGAAGCTTTCTTT. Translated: CASSYFANTEAFF.

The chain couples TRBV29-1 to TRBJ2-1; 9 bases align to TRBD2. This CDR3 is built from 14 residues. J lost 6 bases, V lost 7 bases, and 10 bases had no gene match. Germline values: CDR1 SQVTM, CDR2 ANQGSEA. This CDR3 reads CSATTSGYGNEQFF. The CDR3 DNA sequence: TGCAGCGCCACGACTAGCGGTTATGGCAATGAGCAGTTCTTC.

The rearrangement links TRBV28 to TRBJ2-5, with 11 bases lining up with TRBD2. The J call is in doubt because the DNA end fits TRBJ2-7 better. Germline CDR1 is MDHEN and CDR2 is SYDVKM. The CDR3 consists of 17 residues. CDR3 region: CASRPRSGLAVSYEQYF. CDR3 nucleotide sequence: TGTGCCAGCAGACCAAGATCGGGACTAGCGGTCTCCTACGAGCAGTACTTC.

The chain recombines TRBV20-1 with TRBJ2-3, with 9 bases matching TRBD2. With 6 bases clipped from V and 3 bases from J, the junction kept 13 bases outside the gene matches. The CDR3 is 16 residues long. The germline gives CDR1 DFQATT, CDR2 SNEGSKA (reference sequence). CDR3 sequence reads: CSATEIAGALTDTQYF. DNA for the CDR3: TGCAGTGCGACCGAGATAGCGGGAGCTTTGACAGATACGCAGTATTTT.

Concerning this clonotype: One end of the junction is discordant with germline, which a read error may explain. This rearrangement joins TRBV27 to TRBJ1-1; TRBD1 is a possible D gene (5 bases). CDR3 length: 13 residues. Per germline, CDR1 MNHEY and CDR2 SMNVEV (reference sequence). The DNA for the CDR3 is TGTGCCCGCAGTTTATTGGGGCAGGGTGAAGCTTTCTTT. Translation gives CARSLLGQGEAFF.

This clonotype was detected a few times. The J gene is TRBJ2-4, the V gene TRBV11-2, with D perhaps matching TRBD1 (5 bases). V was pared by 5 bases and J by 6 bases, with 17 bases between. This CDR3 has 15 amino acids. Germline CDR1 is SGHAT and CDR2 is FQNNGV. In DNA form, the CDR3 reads TGTGCCAGCAGCCCGCGACAGATCCTACCAAACATTCAGTACTTC. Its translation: CASSPRQILPNIQYF.

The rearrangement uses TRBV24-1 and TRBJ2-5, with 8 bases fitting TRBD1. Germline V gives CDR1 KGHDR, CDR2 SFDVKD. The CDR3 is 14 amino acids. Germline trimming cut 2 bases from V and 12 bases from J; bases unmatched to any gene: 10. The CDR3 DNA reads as TGTGCCACCAGTGATTGGGAGCTCACAGGGGGAGAGTACTTC. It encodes CATSDWELTGGEYF.

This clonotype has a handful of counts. In DNA, the CDR3 is TGCAGCGGCTCGAACAATGAGCAGTTCTTC. Its translation: CSGSNNEQFF. The chain links TRBV29-1 to TRBJ2-1; no reliable D call. V was cut by 7 bases and J by 5 bases, with 6 bases left in between. CDR1 SQVTM and CDR2 ANQGSEA come from the germline V gene. The CDR3 length is 10 residues.